Listed here is a single TCR beta chain. Its specificity is not known. This sample also contains other DNA sequences that code for the same CDR3. The data belong to a study of cytomegalovirus exposure and HLA in healthy donors. Turning to the study itself: The same platform used for the 650 to 850 first-cohort repertoires was also used for the 100 to 150 validation repertoires, as a later analysis reported. Whole-study findings and limits: There were a few CMV-associated chains whose specificity for CMV antigens was confirmed in vitro. The listing of 150 to 200 TCR beta chains classed them as cytomegalovirus-associated. Subsequent analysis found a tendency for first-cohort TCR clusters to co-occur within the approximately 130 validation repertoires.

Looked up from germline, CDR1 is MNHEY and CDR2 is SMNVEV (reference sequence). This CDR3 has 12 residues. V gave up 3 bases and J gave up 7 bases, with 7 bases separating them. Sequencing was performed with immunoSEQ multiplex PCR; in TCRdb, only in-frame clones are kept and a portion is missing. This sample carries approximately 190,000 clones, around four fifths of them seen once, and the ten largest clones take roughly 7%. The chain recombines TRBV27 with TRBJ2-1; weak D call: TRBD2 (6 bases). Sequences were obtained from PBMCs. The receptor's source is a man aged 18 to 29 in good health and CMV-seropositive. The CDR3 loop reads CASSFRGNEQFF. The DNA of the CDR3 is TGTGCCAGCAGTTTCCGGGGGAATGAGCAGTTCTTC.